What follows are 10 T cell receptor beta chains derived from one specimen sequenced in a study of long-term antiretroviral therapy in people with HIV. They ran version v3.0 of the immunoSEQ assay at survey level. The repertoire was sequenced with immunoSEQ multiplex PCR; TCRdb's copy has only in-frame clones and lacks some. Of under 10,000 clones detected, 81% appear once; the ten largest clones hold roughly a sixth. Material: unsorted PBMCs, obtained 0.7 years after starting antiretroviral therapy. The receptors originated from a man aged 40-49 years with HIV.

This clone was seen a few times. The gene calls are TRBV27 and TRBJ2-7; 7 bases align to TRBD1. J gave up 2 bases and V 8 bases, and 9 bases lay outside the gene matches. CDR1 and CDR2 from the germline V gene are MNHEY and SMNVEV (reference sequence). The CDR3 runs to 14 residues. The CDR3 DNA is TGTGCCAGCGGATCCGGGGACAGTCCCTACGAGCAGTACTTC. Amino acid sequence: CASGSGDSPYEQYF.

V and J are TRBV7-8 and TRBJ2-7; TRBD2 matches 9 bases. CDR3 length: 15 residues. Germline V gene data show CDR1 as SGHVS and CDR2 as FQNEAQ. V was clipped by 5 bases and J by 3 bases; unmatched bases: 8. The CDR3 reads CASSQGTSRDYEQYF. CDR3 bases: TGTGCCAGCAGCCAAGGGACTAGCAGGGACTACGAGCAGTACTTC.

V gene TRBV9 combines with J gene TRBJ2-5; D may be TRBD2 (6 bases). The V end lost 2 bases, the J end lost 7 bases, and 15 bases lay between the germline ends. CDR1 and CDR2 from the germline V gene are SGDLS and YYNGEE. CDR3 length: 14 residues. The CDR3 reads CASSVTDGSRTQYF. DNA for the CDR3: TGTGCCAGCAGCGTTACTGACGGGAGCAGGACCCAGTACTTC.

J is TRBJ2-4 and V is TRBV14; 9 nucleotides agree with TRBD1. Trimming removed 3 bases from V and 5 bases from J; junction bases left unmatched: 5. CDR1 and CDR2 (germline): SGHDN, FVKESK. The CDR3 sequence is 15 residues long. The CDR3 loop reads CASSHGTGSQNIQYF. In DNA, the CDR3 is TGTGCCAGCAGCCACGGGACAGGGAGTCAAAACATTCAGTACTTC.

This chain joins TRBV5-1 and TRBJ2-7; D tentatively fits TRBD1 or TRBD2 (6 bases each). Per germline, CDR1 SGHRS and CDR2 YFSETQ. Deletions cut 0 bases from V and 3 bases from J, with 16 bases between. The CDR3 covers 16 residues. CDR3 residues: CASSLAVGRGDYEQYF. In nucleotides, the CDR3 is TGCGCCAGCAGCTTGGCCGTAGGAAGGGGGGACTACGAGCAGTACTTC.

V usage is TRBV23-1 and J usage is TRBJ2-1, with D maybe TRBD2 (6 bases). TRBV23-1 is known as an ORF, though its function is uncertain. The germline V and J ends were trimmed by 3 bases and 1 base, with 10 bases remaining between them. This CDR3 region has 15 residues. The CDR3 loop reads CASSHRGLSYNEQFF. CDR3 coding DNA: TGCGCCAGCAGTCATCGAGGACTATCCTACAATGAGCAGTTCTTC.

This rearrangement joins TRBV30 to TRBJ1-1; the D gene is possibly TRBD1 (5 bases). The length of the CDR3 is 14 residues. Germline loops: CDR1 GTSNPN, CDR2 SVGIG (reference sequence). Trimming shortened V by 0 bases and J by 6 bases, and 14 bases separated the two germline ends. The CDR3 is CAWSVLGAAAEAFF. CDR3 nucleotides: TGTGCCTGGAGTGTACTAGGGGCTGCGGCTGAAGCTTTCTTT.

V usage is TRBV9 and J usage is TRBJ1-3, with TRBD1 matching 8 bases. Losses at the gene ends were 3 bases for V and 3 bases for J; bases not matched to a gene: 8. The CDR3 sequence is 16 residues long. Germline loops: CDR1 SGDLS, CDR2 YYNGEE. CDR3 bases: TGTGCCAGCAGCGCTGGACAGGGTAGCGTTGGAAACACCATATATTTT. It codes for CASSAGQGSVGNTIYF.

The chain recombines TRBV5-1 with TRBJ2-5; a weak D match, TRBD2 (5 bases). Deletions cut 4 bases from V and 2 bases from J, with 9 bases between. In germline, CDR1 is SGHRS, CDR2 YFSETQ. CDR3 length: 13 residues. The CDR3 loop reads CASSRGDQETQYF. The DNA of the CDR3 is TGCGCCAGCAGCCGGGGAGATCAAGAGACCCAGTACTTC.

This sequence joins TRBV4-3 and TRBJ2-7, with D unclear. Germline CDR1 LGHNA, CDR2 YSLEER. Trimming stripped 1 base from V and 0 bases from J, with 10 bases between. This CDR3 contains 15 residues. The chain's CDR3 is CASSQGRGSSYEQYF. CDR3 DNA: TGCGCCAGCAGCCAAGGGCGAGGTAGCTCCTACGAGCAGTACTTC.